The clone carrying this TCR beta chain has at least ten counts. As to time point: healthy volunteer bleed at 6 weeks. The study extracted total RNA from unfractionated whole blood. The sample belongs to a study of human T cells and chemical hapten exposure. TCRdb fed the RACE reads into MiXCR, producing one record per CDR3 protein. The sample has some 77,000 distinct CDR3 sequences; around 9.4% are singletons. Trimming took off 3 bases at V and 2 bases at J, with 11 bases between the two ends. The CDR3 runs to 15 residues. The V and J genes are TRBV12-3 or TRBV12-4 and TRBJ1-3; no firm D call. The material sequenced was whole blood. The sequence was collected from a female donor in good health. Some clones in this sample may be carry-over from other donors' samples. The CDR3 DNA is TGTGCCAGCAGTTTCTTGCCGGGTGCTGGAAACACCATATATTTT. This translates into CASSFLPGAGNTIYF.